The entry below describes one T cell receptor beta chain. The germline V gene encodes CDR1 SGHTA and CDR2 FQGNSA. The length of the CDR3 is 17 residues. V was pared by 3 bases and J by 0 bases, with 6 bases of the junction left unmatched. These data belong to a study of blood T cell repertoires in COVID-19. As processed by the authors: Quantification of nucleated cells was approximated via reference gene primer amplification. Sequencing used immunoSEQ multiplex PCR; TCRdb keeps in-frame clones, though not all of them. The V and J calls and the clone size are those of that table, but D and trimming were determined from the DNA. The sample yields under 300,000 clones, roughly 87% seen once.

This receptor was identified in a woman in her 30s with acute COVID-19. The gene calls are TRBV7-2 and TRBJ2-1; 9 nucleotides line up with TRBD2. Sequencing input: PBMCs or T cells enriched from blood (not recorded which). CDR3 residues: CASSFGGGAGSYNEQFF. CDR3 in DNA: TGTGCCAGCAGCTTTGGCGGGGGGGCAGGCTCCTACAATGAGCAGTTCTTC.